The TCR beta chain under discussion was sequenced for a study of T cell repertoires in cytomegalovirus infection. At the level of the study: CMV infection together with matching HLA type was indicated by public TCR beta signatures.

The germline V and J ends were trimmed by 4 bases and 6 bases, with 9 bases remaining between them. Germline V gives CDR1 SGHTA, CDR2 FQGNSA. The CDR3 is 12 amino acids. This clonotype was counted ten times or more. Its antigen is currently unknown. Notes on the study in general: Clonotype analysis showed dominance of the ex vivo response by HLA-C-restricted CMV-specific TCR beta clonotypes. The cumulative frequency of public TCR beta families distinguished individuals who carried CMV together with the relevant HLA.

TCRdb re-called the reads through MiXCR, storing one row per CDR3 protein. The data hold 200,000 to 300,000 distinct CDR3 sequences, with roughly 12% observed a single time. The gene calls are TRBV7-2 and TRBJ1-1; D gene unclear. The source of this sequence is a human donor in good health (CMV status not recorded). Some clones in this sample may be carry-over from other donors' samples. Sequencing used PBMCs. DNA of the CDR3: TGTGCCAGCAGCTGGGTCGGGGCTGAAGCTTTCTTT. Amino acids: CASSWVGAEAFF. Together with reference TRBV7-2 and TRBJ1-1, the CDR3 gives the full variable domain: GAGVSQSPSNKVTEKGKDVELRCDPISGHTALYWYRQSLGQGLEFLIYFQGNSAPDKSGLPSDRFSAERTGGSVSTLTIQRTQQEDSAVYLCASSWVGAEAFFGQGTRLTVV.